The 13 T cell receptor beta chains reported below all come from one sample, sequenced in a study of T cells after yellow fever vaccination. TCRdb re-called the 5' RACE reads with MiXCR, one entry per CDR3 protein. Of 200,000 to 300,000 distinct CDR3 sequences in the sample, 6% to 8% were seen once. Sequenced material: CD4+ T cells sorted from PBMCs, taken on the day of the yellow fever booster vaccination. These receptors were taken from a young man who received the YFV17D yellow fever vaccine.

There are a few counts of this clonotype. The CDR3 is CATSGATNSPLHF. The CDR3 DNA follows: TGTGCCACCTCCGGGGCCACTAATTCACCCCTCCACTTT. The V gene is TRBV6-1, the J gene TRBJ1-6, with D possibly being TRBD1 (5 bases). Trimming stripped 10 bases from V and 6 bases from J, with 13 bases between. Germline-derived CDR1 and CDR2 are MNHNS and SASEGT. The CDR3 has 13 residues.

This clonotype appeared a few times. The genes are TRBV7-2 and TRBJ2-3; D unresolved. Germline CDR1 is SGHTA and CDR2 is FQGNSA. The CDR3 totals 14 residues. V dropped 3 bases and J dropped 3 bases, with 10 bases sitting between them. CDR3 coding DNA: TGTGCCAGCAGCTTGGGGTATACGACAGATACGCAGTATTTT. Amino acids: CASSLGYTTDTQYF.

The rearrangement uses TRBV24-1 and TRBJ2-1; D may be TRBD2 (5 bases). Trimming stripped 4 bases from V and 6 bases from J, with 18 bases between. The CDR3 totals 16 residues. The germline V gene has CDR1 KGHDR and CDR2 SFDVKD. The CDR3: CATSEATGKVGNEQFF. In nucleotides, the CDR3 is TGTGCCACCAGTGAGGCAACCGGGAAGGTTGGCAATGAGCAGTTCTTC.

This clonotype was counted many times. The rearrangement uses TRBV7-2 and TRBJ2-1; no clear D gene. This CDR3 region has 13 residues. The V end lost 5 bases, the J end lost 6 bases, and 11 bases lay between the germline ends. CDR1 is SGHTA and CDR2 is FQGNSA in the germline V gene. The CDR3 spells CASSPSFGNEQFF. The DNA of the CDR3 is TGTGCCAGCAGCCCATCCTTCGGCAATGAGCAGTTCTTC.

This chain joins TRBV5-1 and TRBJ2-3; D remains ambiguous. The CDR3 covers 13 residues. V lost 0 bases, J lost 6 bases, and 8 bases lay in between. CDR1 is SGHRS and CDR2 is YFSETQ in the germline V gene. CDR3 loop: CASSLAQGDTQYF. For the CDR3, the DNA is TGCGCCAGCAGCTTGGCCCAAGGGGATACGCAGTATTTT.

This clonotype was counted only a few times. CDR3 sequence: CASSLETGTWGNEQFF. CDR3 in DNA: TGTGCCAGCAGCTTGGAGACCGGGACTTGGGGGAATGAGCAGTTCTTC. J is TRBJ2-1 and V is TRBV5-5; a weak D match, TRBD2 (6 bases). CDR1 is SGHKS and CDR2 is YYEKEE in the germline V gene (reference sequence). CDR3 length: 16 residues. Trimming shortened V by 0 bases and J by 7 bases, and 17 bases separated the two germline ends.

This clonotype was seen a few times. V gene TRBV5-8 combines with J gene TRBJ2-3, with TRBD2 matching over 8 bases. With V trimmed by 0 bases and J by 9 bases, 15 bases remained unmatched. CDR3 length: 17 residues. CDR1 SGHTS and CDR2 YDEGEE come from the germline V gene. The CDR3 loop is CASSLGALAGGGQTQYF. In DNA, the CDR3 is TGTGCCAGCAGCTTGGGGGCGCTAGCGGGCGGAGGTCAAACGCAGTATTTT.

This clonotype was found a few times. The gene calls are TRBV7-2 and TRBJ2-3, with TRBD2 as a possible D gene (7 bases). Trimming took 5 bases from V and 2 from J, leaving 17 bases between them. The CDR3 length is 16 residues. Germline lookup yields CDR1 SGHTA and CDR2 FQGNSA. CDR3 amino acids: CASSRWGGPPTDTQYF. CDR3 sequence (DNA): TGTGCCAGCAGCCGTTGGGGGGGCCCCCCCACAGATACGCAGTATTTT.

At least ten counts were recorded for this clonotype. V gene TRBV29-1 combines with J gene TRBJ2-1; TRBD1 agrees at 10 bases. The J segment lost 7 bases and the V segment lost 8 bases, leaving 14 bases of the junction unmatched. Germline CDR1 is SQVTM and CDR2 is ANQGSEA. The CDR3 has 15 residues. DNA of the CDR3: TGCAGCCTCTTTGCCCGGGACAGGGGTCAGAATGAGCAGTTCTTC. This gives the protein CSLFARDRGQNEQFF.

V and J are TRBV28 and TRBJ2-7; a possible D gene is TRBD2 (5 bases). Per the germline V gene, CDR1 is MDHEN and CDR2 is SYDVKM. With 6 bases removed from V and 3 bases from J, the gap between germline ends came to 15 bases. The CDR3 has 14 amino acids. The CDR3 protein is CASRRTGSNYEQYF. DNA for the CDR3: TGTGCCAGCAGACGGACTGGCTCGAACTACGAGCAGTACTTC.

In this sample, this clonotype turned up many times. V is TRBV4-3 and J is TRBJ2-5; D unresolved. V lost 1 base to trimming and J lost 3 bases, with 6 bases between them. This CDR3 is 13 amino acids long. Germline V gene lookup returns CDR1 LGHNA and CDR2 YSLEER. The CDR3 DNA reads TGCGCCAGCAGCCAAGGCACAAAAGAGACCCAGTACTTC. Translating gives CASSQGTKETQYF.

This clonotype was seen at least ten times. This sequence joins TRBV6-5 and TRBJ2-2; D is ambiguous. The germline CDR1 and CDR2 sequences are MNHEY and SVGAGI. Trimming took off 3 bases at V and 6 bases at J, with 14 bases between the two ends. There are 15 residues in the CDR3. The CDR3 DNA is TGTGCCAGCAGTTATAGATCGAGAGGCCCCGGGGAGCTGTTTTTT. Its translation: CASSYRSRGPGELFF.

This clonotype was recorded at least ten times. The rearrangement links TRBV20-1 to TRBJ1-2; D is undetermined. The ends were cut back, 8 bases at V and 0 bases at J, with 10 bases in the middle. This CDR3 has 12 residues. Germline V gene sequence: CDR1 DFQATT, CDR2 SNEGSKA (reference sequence). Here the CDR3 reads CSFPDANYGYTF. The CDR3 bases are TGCAGTTTCCCAGACGCTAACTATGGCTACACCTTC.